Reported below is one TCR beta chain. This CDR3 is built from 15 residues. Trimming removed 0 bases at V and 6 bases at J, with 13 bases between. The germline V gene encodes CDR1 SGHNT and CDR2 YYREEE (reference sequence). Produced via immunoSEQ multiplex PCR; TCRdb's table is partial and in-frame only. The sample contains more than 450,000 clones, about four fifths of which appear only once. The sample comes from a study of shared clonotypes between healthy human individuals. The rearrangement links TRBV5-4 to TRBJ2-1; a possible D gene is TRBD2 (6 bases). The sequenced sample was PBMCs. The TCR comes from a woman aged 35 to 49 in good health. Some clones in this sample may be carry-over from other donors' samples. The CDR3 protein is CASSLDGREANEQFF. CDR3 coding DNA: TGTGCCAGCAGCTTGGATGGCAGGGAGGCCAATGAGCAGTTCTTC. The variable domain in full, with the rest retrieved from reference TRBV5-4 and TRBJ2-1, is ETGVTQSPTHLIKTRGQQVTLRCSSQSGHNTVSWYQQALGQGPQFIFQYYREEENGRGNFPPRFSGLQFPNYSSELNVNALELDDSALYLCASSLDGREANEQFFGPGTRLTVL.